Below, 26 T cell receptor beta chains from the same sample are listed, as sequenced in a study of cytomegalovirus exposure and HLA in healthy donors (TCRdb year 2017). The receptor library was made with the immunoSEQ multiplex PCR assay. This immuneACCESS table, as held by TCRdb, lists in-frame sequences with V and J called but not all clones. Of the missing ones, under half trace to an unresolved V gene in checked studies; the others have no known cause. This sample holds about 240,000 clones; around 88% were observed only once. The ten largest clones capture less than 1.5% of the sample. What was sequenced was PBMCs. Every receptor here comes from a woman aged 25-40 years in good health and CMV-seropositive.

The CDR3 DNA follows: TGTGCCAGCAGTCGGACTAGCGCGACACGCACAGATACGCAGTATTTT. It specifies CASSRTSATRTDTQYF. This rearrangement joins TRBV27 to TRBJ2-3, with 9 bases that match TRBD2. Germline trimming cut 5 bases from V and 1 base from J; bases unmatched to any gene: 7. The germline V gene encodes CDR1 MNHEY and CDR2 SMNVEV (reference sequence). The CDR3 is 16 residues long.

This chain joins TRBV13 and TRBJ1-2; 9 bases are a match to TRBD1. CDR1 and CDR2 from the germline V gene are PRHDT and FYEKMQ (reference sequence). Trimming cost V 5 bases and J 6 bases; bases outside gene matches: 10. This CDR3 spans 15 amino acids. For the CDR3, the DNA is TGTGCCAGCAGCCCACCCGGACAGGGGTACAATGGCTACACCTTC. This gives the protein CASSPPGQGYNGYTF.

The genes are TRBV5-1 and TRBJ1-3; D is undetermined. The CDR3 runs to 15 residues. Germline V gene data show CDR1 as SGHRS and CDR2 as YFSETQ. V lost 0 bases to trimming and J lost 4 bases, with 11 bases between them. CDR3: CASSLDPSEGNTIYF. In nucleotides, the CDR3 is TGCGCCAGCAGCTTGGACCCATCTGAGGGAAACACCATATATTTT.

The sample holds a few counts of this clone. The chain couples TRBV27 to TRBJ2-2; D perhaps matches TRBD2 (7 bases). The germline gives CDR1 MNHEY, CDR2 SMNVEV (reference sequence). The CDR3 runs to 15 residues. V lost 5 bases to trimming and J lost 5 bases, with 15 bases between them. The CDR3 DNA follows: TGTGCCAGCAGTCGCGACCGGGGGGCGACCGGGGAGCTGTTTTTT. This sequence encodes CASSRDRGATGELFF.

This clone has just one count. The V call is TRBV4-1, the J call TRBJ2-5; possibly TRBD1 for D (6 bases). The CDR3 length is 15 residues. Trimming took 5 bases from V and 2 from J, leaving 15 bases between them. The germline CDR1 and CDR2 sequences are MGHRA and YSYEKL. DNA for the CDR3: TGCGCCAGCAGCAAAACAGGGCGGTATCAAGAGACCCAGTACTTC. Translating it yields CASSKTGRYQETQYF.

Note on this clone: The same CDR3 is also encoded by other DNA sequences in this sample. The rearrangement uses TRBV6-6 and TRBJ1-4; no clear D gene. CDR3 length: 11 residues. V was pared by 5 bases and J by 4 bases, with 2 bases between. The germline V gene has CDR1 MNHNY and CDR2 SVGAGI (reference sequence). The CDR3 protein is CASSLNEKLFF. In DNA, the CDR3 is TGTGCCAGCAGTCTTAATGAAAAACTGTTTTTT.

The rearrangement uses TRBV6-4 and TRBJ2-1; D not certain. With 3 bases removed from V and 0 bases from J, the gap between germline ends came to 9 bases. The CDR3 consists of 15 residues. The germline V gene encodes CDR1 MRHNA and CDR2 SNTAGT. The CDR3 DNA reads TGTGCCAGCAGTGATCTGGGCCGCTCCTACAATGAGCAGTTCTTC. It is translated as CASSDLGRSYNEQFF.

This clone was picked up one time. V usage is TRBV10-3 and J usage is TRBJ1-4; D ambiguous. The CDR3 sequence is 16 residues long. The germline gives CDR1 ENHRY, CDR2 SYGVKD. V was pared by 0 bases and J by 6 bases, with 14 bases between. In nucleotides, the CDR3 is TGTGCCATCAGTGAGTCGCTGGGAGGGAGTTATGAAAAACTGTTTTTT. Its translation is CAISESLGGSYEKLFF.

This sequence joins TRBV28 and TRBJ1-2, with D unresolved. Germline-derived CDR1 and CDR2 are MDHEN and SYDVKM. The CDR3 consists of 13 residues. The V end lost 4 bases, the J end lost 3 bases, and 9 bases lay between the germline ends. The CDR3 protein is CASSSASDYGYTF. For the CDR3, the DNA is TGTGCCAGCAGTTCGGCCAGCGACTATGGCTACACCTTC.

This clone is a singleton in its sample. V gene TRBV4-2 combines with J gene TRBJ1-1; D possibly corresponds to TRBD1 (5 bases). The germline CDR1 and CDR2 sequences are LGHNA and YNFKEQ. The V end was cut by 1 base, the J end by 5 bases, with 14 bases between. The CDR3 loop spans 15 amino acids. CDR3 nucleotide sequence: TGTGCCAGCAGCCAAGTCGGGGGTGGAGAGACTGAAGCTTTCTTT. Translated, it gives CASSQVGGGETEAFF.

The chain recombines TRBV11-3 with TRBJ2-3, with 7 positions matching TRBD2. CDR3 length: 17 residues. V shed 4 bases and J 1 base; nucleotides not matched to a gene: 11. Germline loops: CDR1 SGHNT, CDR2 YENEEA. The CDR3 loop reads CASSSRRGGSGTDTQYF. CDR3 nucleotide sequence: TGTGCCAGCAGCTCCCGCCGGGGCGGGAGCGGCACAGATACGCAGTATTTT.

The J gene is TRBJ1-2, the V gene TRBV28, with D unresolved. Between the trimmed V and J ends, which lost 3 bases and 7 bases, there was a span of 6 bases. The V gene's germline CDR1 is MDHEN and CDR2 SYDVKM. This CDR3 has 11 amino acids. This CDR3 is CASSFWSGYTF. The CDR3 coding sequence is TGTGCCAGCAGTTTCTGGAGTGGCTACACCTTC.

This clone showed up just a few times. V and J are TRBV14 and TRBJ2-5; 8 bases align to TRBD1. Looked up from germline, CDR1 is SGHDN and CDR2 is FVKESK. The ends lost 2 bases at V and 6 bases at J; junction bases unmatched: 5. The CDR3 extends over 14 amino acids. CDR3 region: CASSQRQGMQTQYF. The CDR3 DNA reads TGTGCCAGCAGCCAACGACAGGGGATGCAGACCCAGTACTTC.

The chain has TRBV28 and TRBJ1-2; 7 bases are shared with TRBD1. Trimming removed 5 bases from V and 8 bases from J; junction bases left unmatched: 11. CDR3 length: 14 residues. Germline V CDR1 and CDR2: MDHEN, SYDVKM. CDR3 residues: CASSKTGALVGYTF. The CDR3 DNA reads TGTGCCAGCAGTAAAACAGGGGCACTGGTCGGCTACACCTTC.

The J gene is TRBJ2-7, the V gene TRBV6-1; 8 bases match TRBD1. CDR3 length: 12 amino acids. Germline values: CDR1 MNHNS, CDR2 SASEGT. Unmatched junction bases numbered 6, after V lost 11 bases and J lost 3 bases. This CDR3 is CAGRTGLYEQYF. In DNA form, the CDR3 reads TGTGCCGGCCGGACAGGGCTCTACGAGCAGTACTTC.

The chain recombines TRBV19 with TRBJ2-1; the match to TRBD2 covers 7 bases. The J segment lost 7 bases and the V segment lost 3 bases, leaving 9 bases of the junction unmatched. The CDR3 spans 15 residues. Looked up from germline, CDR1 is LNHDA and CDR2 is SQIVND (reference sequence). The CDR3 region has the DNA TGTGCCAGTAGTATGGTGGGCGGGAGAGGAAATGAGCAGTTCTTC. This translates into CASSMVGGRGNEQFF.

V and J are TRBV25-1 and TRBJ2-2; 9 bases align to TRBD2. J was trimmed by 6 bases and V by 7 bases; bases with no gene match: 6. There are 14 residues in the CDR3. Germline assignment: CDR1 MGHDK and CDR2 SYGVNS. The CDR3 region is CASKDSGSAGELFF. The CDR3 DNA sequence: TGTGCCAGCAAAGATAGCGGGAGCGCCGGGGAGCTGTTTTTT.

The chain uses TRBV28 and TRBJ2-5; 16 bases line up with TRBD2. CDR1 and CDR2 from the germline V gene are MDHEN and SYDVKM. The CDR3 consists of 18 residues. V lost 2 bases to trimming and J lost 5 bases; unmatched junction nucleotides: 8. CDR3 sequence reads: CASSLGTSGRALAETQYF. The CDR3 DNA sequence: TGTGCCAGCAGTTTAGGGACTAGCGGGAGGGCCCTCGCGGAGACCCAGTACTTC.

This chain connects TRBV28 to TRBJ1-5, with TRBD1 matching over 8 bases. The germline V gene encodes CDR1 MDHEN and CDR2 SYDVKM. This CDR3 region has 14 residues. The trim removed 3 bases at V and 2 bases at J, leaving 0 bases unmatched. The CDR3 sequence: CASSLTGGNQPQHF. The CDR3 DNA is TGTGCCAGCAGTTTGACAGGGGGCAATCAGCCCCAGCATTTT.

CDR3: CASSLNPQGALETQYF. As DNA, the CDR3 is TGTGCCAGTAGTCTAAACCCCCAGGGCGCCTTGGAGACCCAGTACTTC. The rearrangement joins TRBV19 to TRBJ2-5; weak D call: TRBD1 (5 bases). The CDR3 is 16 amino acids. CDR1 and CDR2 from the germline V gene are LNHDA and SQIVND (reference sequence). Trimming pared 5 bases from V and 5 bases from J, leaving 21 bases between.

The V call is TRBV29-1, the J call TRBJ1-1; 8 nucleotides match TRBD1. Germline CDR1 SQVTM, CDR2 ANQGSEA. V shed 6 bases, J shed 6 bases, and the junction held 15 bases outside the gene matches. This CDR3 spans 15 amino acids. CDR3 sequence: CSVPMGQVSGSEAFF. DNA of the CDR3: TGCAGCGTCCCCATGGGACAGGTTTCTGGTTCTGAAGCTTTCTTT.

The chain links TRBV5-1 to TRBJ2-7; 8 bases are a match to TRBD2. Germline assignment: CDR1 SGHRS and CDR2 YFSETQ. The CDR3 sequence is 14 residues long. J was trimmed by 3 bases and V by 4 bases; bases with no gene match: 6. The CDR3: CASSPTSDRYEQYF. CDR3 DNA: TGCGCCAGCAGCCCGACTAGCGATCGCTACGAGCAGTACTTC.

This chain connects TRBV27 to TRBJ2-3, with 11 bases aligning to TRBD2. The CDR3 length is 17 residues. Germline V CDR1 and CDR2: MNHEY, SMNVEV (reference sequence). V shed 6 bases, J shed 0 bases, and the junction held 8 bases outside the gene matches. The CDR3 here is CASSLVLAGVSTDTQYF. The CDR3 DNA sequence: TGTGCCAGCAGCCTAGTACTAGCGGGGGTTAGCACAGATACGCAGTATTTT.

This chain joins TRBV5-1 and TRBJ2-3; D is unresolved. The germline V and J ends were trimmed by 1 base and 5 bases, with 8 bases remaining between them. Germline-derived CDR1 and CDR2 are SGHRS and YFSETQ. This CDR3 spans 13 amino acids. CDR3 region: CASSLRTRDTQYF. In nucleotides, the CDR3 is TGCGCCAGCAGCTTGAGAACGAGAGATACGCAGTATTTT.

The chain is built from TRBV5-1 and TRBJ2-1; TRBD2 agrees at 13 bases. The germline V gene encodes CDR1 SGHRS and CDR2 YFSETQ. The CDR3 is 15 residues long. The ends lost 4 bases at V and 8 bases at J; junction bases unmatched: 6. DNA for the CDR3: TGCGCCAGCAGCCCCGGGACTAGCGGGACCTATGAGCAGTTCTTC. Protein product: CASSPGTSGTYEQFF.

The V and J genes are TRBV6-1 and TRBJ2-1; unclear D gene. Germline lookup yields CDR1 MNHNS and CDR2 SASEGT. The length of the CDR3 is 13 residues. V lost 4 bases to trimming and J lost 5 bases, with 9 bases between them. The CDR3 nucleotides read TGTGCCAGCAGTGCGGTATTCGACAATGAGCAGTTCTTC. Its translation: CASSAVFDNEQFF.